This paragraph covers one T cell receptor beta chain sequence. As yet, its antigen is unknown. The source of the sample is a study of T-cell memory formation after mild COVID-19. Background on the study: Clusters were largely donor specific.

V dropped 5 bases and J dropped 5; count of bases not matched to a gene: 10. Germline V gene data show CDR1 as SGHVS and CDR2 as FQNEAQ. The CDR3 is made up of 16 amino acids. TCRdb independently ran MiXCR on the 5' RACE reads; one entry per CDR3 protein. Of 300,000 to 400,000 distinct CDR3 sequences listed, around 20% were seen once; the top ten hold around an eighth. Study-wide findings and caveats: Mainly in CM and EM were contracting CD4+ clones; CD8+ were in EMRA. Prior to infection, memory already included some responding clones, suggesting cross-reactive memory joined. Clones that shrank (day 15 to 85) were balanced CD4/CD8, whereas later expanders leaned CD4+.

This receptor was obtained from an adult woman who had mild COVID-19 (a few samples of this study predate the infection). Cell type and time point are not known. J is TRBJ2-3 and V is TRBV7-8, with 10 bases lining up with TRBD2. The sequencing input was PBMCs or a T cell subset sorted from them (not recorded which). The CDR3 nucleotides are TGTGCCAGCAGCGAGGGATTAGTAGCGGGAGGAGATACGCAGTATTTT. It codes for CASSEGLVAGGDTQYF.